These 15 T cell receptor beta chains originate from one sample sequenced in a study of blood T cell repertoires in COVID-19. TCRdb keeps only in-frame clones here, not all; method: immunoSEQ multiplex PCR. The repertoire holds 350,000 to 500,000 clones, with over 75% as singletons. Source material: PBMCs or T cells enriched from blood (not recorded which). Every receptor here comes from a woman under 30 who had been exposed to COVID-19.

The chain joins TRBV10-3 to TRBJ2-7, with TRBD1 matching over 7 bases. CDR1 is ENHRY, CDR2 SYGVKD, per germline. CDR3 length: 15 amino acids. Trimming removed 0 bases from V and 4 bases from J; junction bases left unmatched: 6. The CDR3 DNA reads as TGTGCCATCAGTGAGTCCTGGACAGGCCCTTACGAGCAGTACTTC. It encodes CAISESWTGPYEQYF.

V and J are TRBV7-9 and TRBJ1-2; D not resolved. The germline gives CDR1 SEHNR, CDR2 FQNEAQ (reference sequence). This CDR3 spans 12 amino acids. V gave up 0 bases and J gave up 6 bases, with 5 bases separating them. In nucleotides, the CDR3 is TGTGCCAGCAGCTTAGCACCTAATGGCTACACCTTC. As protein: CASSLAPNGYTF.

CDR3 DNA sequence: TGTGCCAGCAGCTTAGTTCAGCGGGGCTACGAGCAGTACTTC. It yields the protein CASSLVQRGYEQYF. The chain couples TRBV11-1 to TRBJ2-7; 7 positions agree with TRBD2. Germline loops: CDR1 SGHAT, CDR2 FQDESV (reference sequence). The J segment lost 3 bases and the V segment lost 1 base, leaving 3 bases of the junction unmatched. This CDR3 is 14 amino acids long.

CDR3 protein: CASSLGQGVTGNTIYF. The CDR3 nucleotides read TGTGCCAGCAGCTTGGGTCAGGGGGTTACTGGAAACACCATATATTTT. The chain combines TRBV5-6 with TRBJ1-3, with 7 bases aligning to TRBD1. Germline V gene data show CDR1 as SGHDT and CDR2 as YYEEEE. V shed 0 bases and J 2 bases; nucleotides not matched to a gene: 5. CDR3 size: 16 residues.

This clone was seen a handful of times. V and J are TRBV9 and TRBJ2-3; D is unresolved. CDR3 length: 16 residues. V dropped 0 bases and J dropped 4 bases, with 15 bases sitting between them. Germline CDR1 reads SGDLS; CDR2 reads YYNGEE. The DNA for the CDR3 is TGTGCCAGCAGCGTAGCTGGTAAGCTGGAGTCAGATACGCAGTATTTT. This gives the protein CASSVAGKLESDTQYF.

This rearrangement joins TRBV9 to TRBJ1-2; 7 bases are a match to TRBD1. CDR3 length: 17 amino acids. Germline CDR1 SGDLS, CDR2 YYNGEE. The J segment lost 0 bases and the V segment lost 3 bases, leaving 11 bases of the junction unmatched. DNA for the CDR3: TGTGCCAGCAGCGCAGGGGGAACCGACCTTTCTAACTATGGCTACACCTTC. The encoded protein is CASSAGGTDLSNYGYTF. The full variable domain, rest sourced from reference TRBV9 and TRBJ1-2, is DSGVTQTPKHLITATGQRVTLRCSPRSGDLSVYWYQQSLDQGLQFLIQYYNGEERAKGNILERFSAQQFPDLHSELNLSSLELGDSALYFCASSAGGTDLSNYGYTFGSGTRLTVV.

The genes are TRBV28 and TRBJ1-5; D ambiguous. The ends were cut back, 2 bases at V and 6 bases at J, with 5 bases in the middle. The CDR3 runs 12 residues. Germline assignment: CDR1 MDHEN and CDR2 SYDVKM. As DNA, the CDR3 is TGTGCCAGCAGTTTAGCAGTTCAGCCCCAGCATTTT. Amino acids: CASSLAVQPQHF.

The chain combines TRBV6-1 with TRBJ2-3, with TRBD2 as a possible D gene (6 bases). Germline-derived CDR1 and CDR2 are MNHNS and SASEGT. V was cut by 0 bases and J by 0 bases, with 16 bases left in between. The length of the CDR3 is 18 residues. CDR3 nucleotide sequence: TGTGCCAGCAGTGAAGCCCTAGCGCGCCCGGAGAGCACAGATACGCAGTATTTT. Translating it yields CASSEALARPESTDTQYF.

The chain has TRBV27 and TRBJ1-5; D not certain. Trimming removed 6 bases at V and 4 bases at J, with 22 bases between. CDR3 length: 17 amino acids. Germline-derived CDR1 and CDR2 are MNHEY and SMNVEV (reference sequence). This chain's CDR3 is CASSSLAGVNINQPQHF. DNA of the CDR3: TGTGCCAGCAGCTCCTTGGCGGGAGTCAACATTAATCAGCCCCAGCATTTT.

The CDR3: CASSPGLANTGELFF. As DNA, the CDR3 is TGTGCCAGCAGCCCTGGACTAGCGAACACCGGGGAGCTGTTTTTT. This chain connects TRBV13 to TRBJ2-2; TRBD2 agrees at 7 bases. This CDR3 contains 15 residues. V trimming: 5 bases; J trimming: 0 bases; junction bases outside the gene matches: 3. In germline, CDR1 is PRHDT, CDR2 FYEKMQ (reference sequence).

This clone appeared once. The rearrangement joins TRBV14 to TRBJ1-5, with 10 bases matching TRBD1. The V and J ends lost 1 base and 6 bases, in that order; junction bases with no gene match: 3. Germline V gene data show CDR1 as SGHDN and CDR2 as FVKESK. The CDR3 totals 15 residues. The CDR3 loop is CASSQGGQGSQPQHF. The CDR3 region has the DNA TGTGCCAGCAGCCAAGGGGGACAGGGGAGTCAGCCCCAGCATTTT.

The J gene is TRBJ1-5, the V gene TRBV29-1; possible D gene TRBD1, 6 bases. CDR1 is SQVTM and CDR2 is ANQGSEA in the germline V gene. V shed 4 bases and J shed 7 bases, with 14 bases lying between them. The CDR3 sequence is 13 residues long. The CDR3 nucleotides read TGCAGCGTTGTTGGGGGCGCCGGGCAGCCCCAGCATTTT. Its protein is CSVVGGAGQPQHF.

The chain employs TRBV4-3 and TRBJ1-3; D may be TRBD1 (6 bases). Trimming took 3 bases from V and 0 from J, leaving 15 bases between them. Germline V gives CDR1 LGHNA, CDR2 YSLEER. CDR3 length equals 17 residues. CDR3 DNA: TGCGCCAGCAGCCAGGAGGACAGAGCCGTCTCTGGAAACACCATATATTTT. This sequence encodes CASSQEDRAVSGNTIYF.

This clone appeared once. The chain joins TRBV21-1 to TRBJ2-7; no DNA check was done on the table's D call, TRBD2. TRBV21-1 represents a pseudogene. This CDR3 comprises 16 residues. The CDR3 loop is CASSKLQRPLNYEQYF. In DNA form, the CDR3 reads TGTGCCAGCAGCAAACTTCAGCGGCCACTGAACTACGAGCAGTACTTC.

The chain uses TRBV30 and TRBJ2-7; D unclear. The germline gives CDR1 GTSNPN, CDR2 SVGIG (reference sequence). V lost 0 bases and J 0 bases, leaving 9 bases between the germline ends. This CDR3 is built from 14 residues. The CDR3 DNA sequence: TGTGCCTGGAGTGTACGTCACAGCTCCTACGAGCAGTACTTC. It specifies CAWSVRHSSYEQYF.